The rows below give T cell receptor beta chains drawn from one sample of a study of blood T cells in healthy people across ages. One entry per CDR3 protein results from TCRdb running MiXCR on the 5' RACE reads. The sample lists about 1.1 million distinct CDR3 sequences, 35% to 40% occurring once. Source material: blood. The receptors shown here come from a man aged 18-30 years in good health. The CDR3 runs from the conserved cysteine through the conserved F or W. A D gene is named only where the DNA matches it firmly. The size entry is marked missing in some rows and otherwise reads once, few, many or a size class.

size: .; V: TRBV27; D: TRBD1; J: TRBJ2-3; CDR3: CASSLRDRGADTQYF; DNA: TGTGCCAGCAGTTTAAGGGACAGGGGTGCAGATACGCAGTATTTT
size: few; V: TRBV27; D: TRBD2; J: TRBJ2-1; CDR3: CASSPPDPSGPFNEQFF; DNA: TGTGCCAGCAGCCCCCCAGATCCTAGCGGACCTTTCAATGAGCAGTTCTTC
size: few; V: TRBV6-2/TRBV6-3; D: TRBD2; J: TRBJ2-1; CDR3: CASSNGLASSYNEQFF; DNA: TGTGCCAGCAGCAACGGACTAGCCAGCTCCTACAATGAGCAGTTCTTC
size: .; V: TRBV5-1; D: TRBD1; J: TRBJ1-1; CDR3: CASSLGETGVTEAFF; DNA: TGCGCCAGCAGCTTGGGCGAGACAGGGGTGACTGAAGCTTTCTTT
size: few; V: TRBV9; D: TRBD1; J: TRBJ2-1; CDR3: CASTKTGAAYNEQFF; DNA: TGTGCCAGCACCAAAACAGGGGCGGCCTACAATGAGCAGTTCTTC
size: .; V: TRBV5-1; D: .; J: TRBJ1-2; CDR3: CASSADYGYTF; DNA: TGCGCCAGCAGCGCAGACTATGGCTACACCTTC
size: .; V: TRBV10-3; D: TRBD1; J: TRBJ1-5; CDR3: CAISEGTDNQPQHF; DNA: TGTGCCATCAGTGAGGGGACAGACAATCAGCCCCAGCATTTT
size: few; V: TRBV10-3; D: .; J: TRBJ1-1; CDR3: CAINDGRDTEAFF; DNA: TGTGCCATCAACGACGGGAGGGACACTGAAGCTTTCTTT
size: few; V: TRBV5-1; D: TRBD1; J: TRBJ1-5; CDR3: CASSSGQAPNQPQHF; DNA: TGCGCCAGCAGCAGCGGACAGGCACCCAATCAGCCCCAGCATTTT
size: .; V: TRBV5-1; D: TRBD1; J: TRBJ1-1; CDR3: CASSSDRGHTEAFF; DNA: TGCGCCAGCAGCTCGGACAGGGGGCACACTGAAGCTTTCTTT
size: .; V: TRBV9; D: .; J: TRBJ2-3; CDR3: CASSPHKSIPDTQYF; DNA: TGTGCCAGCAGCCCTCATAAATCTATCCCAGATACGCAGTATTTT
size: once; V: TRBV20-1; D: .; J: TRBJ1-2; CDR3: CSAVRASPNYGYTF; DNA: TGCAGTGCTGTCAGAGCATCCCCTAACTATGGCTACACCTTC
size: few; V: TRBV7-2; D: TRBD1; J: TRBJ2-2; CDR3: CASSLVLVRTGGTGELFF; DNA: TGTGCCAGCAGCTTAGTATTAGTGCGGACAGGGGGCACCGGGGAGCTGTTTTTT
size: few; V: TRBV4-3; D: .; J: TRBJ1-2; CDR3: CASSQDYGTDSLFSGYGYTF; DNA: TGCGCCAGCAGCCAAGATTATGGAACCGACAGTCTTTTCTCTGGGTATGGCTACACCTTC
size: .; V: TRBV20-1; D: .; J: TRBJ1-1; CDR3: CSARDLGKVGAEAFF; DNA: TGCAGTGCTAGAGATCTTGGTAAGGTTGGCGCTGAAGCTTTCTTT
size: few; V: TRBV20-1; D: .; J: TRBJ1-2; CDR3: CSARVDMDEGGYTF; DNA: TGCAGTGCTAGGGTAGACATGGATGAAGGAGGCTACACCTTC
size: .; V: TRBV14; D: TRBD1; J: TRBJ2-5; CDR3: CASSQVRGYQETQYF; DNA: TGTGCCAGCAGCCAAGTCAGGGGGTACCAAGAGACCCAGTACTTC
size: few; V: TRBV12-3/TRBV12-4; D: .; J: TRBJ1-2; CDR3: CASSPGAAQGYTF; DNA: TGTGCCAGCAGTCCAGGGGCAGCGCAGGGCTACACCTTC
size: .; V: TRBV7-2; D: .; J: TRBJ1-5; CDR3: CASSSSAQPQHF; DNA: TGTGCCAGCAGCTCCTCAGCTCAGCCCCAGCATTTT
size: .; V: TRBV7-6; D: TRBD1; J: TRBJ1-1; CDR3: CASSLGTEKTNTEAFF; DNA: TGTGCCAGCAGCCTCGGGACAGAGAAAACTAACACTGAAGCTTTCTTT
size: .; V: TRBV6-1; D: .; J: TRBJ2-1; CDR3: CASSEGNRENEQFF; DNA: TGTGCCAGCAGTGAGGGGAACAGGGAAAATGAGCAGTTCTTC
size: .; V: TRBV4-3; D: TRBD2; J: TRBJ2-3; CDR3: CASSPGLASADTQYF; DNA: TGCGCCAGCAGCCCGGGACTAGCCAGCGCAGATACGCAGTATTTT
size: few; V: TRBV7-2; D: .; J: TRBJ1-4; CDR3: CASSLQQGTNEKLFF; DNA: TGTGCCAGCAGTTTACAGCAGGGGACTAATGAAAAACTGTTTTTT
size: .; V: TRBV7-3; D: .; J: TRBJ2-3; CDR3: CASSVGGGLDTDTQYF; DNA: TGTGCCAGCAGCGTTGGGGGGGGGCTAGACACAGATACGCAGTATTTT
size: .; V: TRBV20-1; D: .; J: TRBJ1-6; CDR3: CSAYPLGRSPLHF; DNA: TGCAGTGCTTACCCGCTTGGGCGATCACCCCTCCACTTT
size: .; V: TRBV2; D: .; J: TRBJ2-5; CDR3: CASDDQETQYF; DNA: TGTGCCAGCGATGACCAAGAGACCCAGTACTTC
size: .; V: TRBV19; D: TRBD1; J: TRBJ1-5; CDR3: CASRWTGRFQPQHF; DNA: TGTGCCAGTAGATGGACAGGGCGGTTTCAGCCCCAGCATTTT
size: few; V: TRBV4-1; D: .; J: TRBJ1-4; CDR3: CASSQDSLTSREKLFF; DNA: TGCGCCAGCAGCCAAGATTCTTTAACATCGCGAGAAAAACTGTTTTTT